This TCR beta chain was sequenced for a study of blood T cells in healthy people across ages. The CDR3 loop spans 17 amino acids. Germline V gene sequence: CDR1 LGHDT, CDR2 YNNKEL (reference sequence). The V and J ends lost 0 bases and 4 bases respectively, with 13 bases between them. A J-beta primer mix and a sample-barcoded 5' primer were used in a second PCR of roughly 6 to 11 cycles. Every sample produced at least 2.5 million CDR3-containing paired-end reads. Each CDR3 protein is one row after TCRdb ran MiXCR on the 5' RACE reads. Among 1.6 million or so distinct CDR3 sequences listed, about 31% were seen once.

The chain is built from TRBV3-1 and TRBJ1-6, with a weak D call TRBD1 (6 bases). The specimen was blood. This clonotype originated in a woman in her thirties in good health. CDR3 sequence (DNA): TGTGCCAGCAGCCAAGAAGGGCAGGGGTATTATAATTCACCCCTCCACTTT. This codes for CASSQEGQGYYNSPLHF.